Presented here are 29 T cell receptor beta chains from one specimen sequenced in a study of radiation and T cells in renal cell carcinoma. Noted time point: baseline pretreatment blood. The sample's treatment: 15 Gy SBRT to primary tumor, nephrectomy 4 weeks later. The method was immunoSEQ multiplex PCR; TCRdb's version includes in-frame clones alone and lacks a portion of them. The sample consists of about 61,000 clones, just under 80% of them appearing once. The source was blood, collected from a patient whose treatment included radiotherapy and nephrectomy. The source of these receptors is a man aged 60-69 years with renal cell carcinoma.

The chain links TRBV10-3 to TRBJ2-3; TRBD2 might be the D (5 bases). Trimming cost V 6 bases and J 0 bases, with 10 bases left between them. Germline V gene sequence: CDR1 ENHRY, CDR2 SYGVKD. CDR3 size: 14 residues. CDR3 protein: CAIREDVSTDTQYF. CDR3 bases: TGTGCCATCAGGGAGGACGTTAGCACAGATACGCAGTATTTT.

The chain combines TRBV6-5 with TRBJ1-1; D unresolved. Germline V gene sequence: CDR1 MNHEY, CDR2 SVGAGI. The CDR3 is 13 residues long. Trimming left V 5 bases short and J 5 bases short, with 12 bases between. The CDR3 coding sequence is TGTGCCAGCAGTCCCCGCGGAGGGACTGAAGCTTTCTTT. Amino acids: CASSPRGGTEAFF.

The J gene is TRBJ2-7, the V gene TRBV7-2; D might be TRBD1 (6 bases). This CDR3 is built from 13 residues. The germline V gene has CDR1 SGHTA and CDR2 FQGNSA. V lost 5 bases, J lost 2 bases, and 10 bases lay in between. The CDR3 loop is CASSDRTTYEQYF. In DNA, the CDR3 is TGTGCCAGCAGCGACAGGACGACCTACGAGCAGTACTTC.

V gene TRBV2 combines with J gene TRBJ1-2; D call uncertain. The CDR3 totals 13 residues. Between the trimmed V and J ends, which lost 2 bases and 4 bases, there was a span of 8 bases. Germline loops: CDR1 SNHLY, CDR2 FYNNEI. The CDR3 spells CASSERQVYGYTF. CDR3 sequence (DNA): TGTGCCAGCAGTGAACGGCAGGTCTATGGCTACACCTTC.

The genes are TRBV7-9 and TRBJ1-1; 8 nucleotides align to TRBD1. Trimming removed 5 bases from V and 3 bases from J; junction bases left unmatched: 2. The CDR3 is made up of 13 amino acids. The germline gives CDR1 SEHNR, CDR2 FQNEAQ (reference sequence). This CDR3 reads CASSQDRDTEAFF. The DNA of the CDR3 is TGTGCCAGCAGCCAGGACAGGGACACTGAAGCTTTCTTT.

The V and J genes are TRBV5-4 and TRBJ2-5, with D tentatively TRBD1 or TRBD2 (5 bases each). The CDR3 contains 14 residues. Per the germline V gene, CDR1 is SGHNT and CDR2 is YYREEE (reference sequence). The ends were cut back, 4 bases at V and 3 bases at J, with 13 bases in the middle. CDR3 in DNA: TGTGCCAGCAGCCGGGACCTCAAGGAAGAGACCCAGTACTTC. This codes for CASSRDLKEETQYF. Complete variable domain (other parts from reference TRBV5-4 and TRBJ2-5): ETGVTQSPTHLIKTRGQQVTLRCSSQSGHNTVSWYQQALGQGPQFIFQYYREEENGRGNFPPRFSGLQFPNYSSELNVNALELDDSALYLCASSRDLKEETQYFGPGTRLLVL.

J is TRBJ2-2 and V is TRBV2; perhaps TRBD2 as D (7 bases). The CDR3 extends over 15 amino acids. Germline assignment: CDR1 SNHLY and CDR2 FYNNEI. Trimming took 6 bases from V and 4 from J, leaving 15 bases between them. CDR3 sequence (DNA): TGTGCCAGCAGACGGGGGGCGGTGAGCACCGGGGAGCTGTTTTTT. Translating it yields CASRRGAVSTGELFF.

The CDR3 sequence: CSVEGTVDNEQFF. The DNA of the CDR3 is TGCAGCGTTGAAGGGACGGTAGACAATGAGCAGTTCTTC. The genes are TRBV29-1 and TRBJ2-1, with no clear D. CDR1 and CDR2 from the germline V gene are SQVTM and ANQGSEA. Between the trimmed V and J ends, which lost 1 base and 5 bases, there was a span of 9 bases. There are 13 residues in the CDR3.

This rearrangement joins TRBV19 to TRBJ2-3, with D maybe TRBD2 (5 bases). Trimming took off 5 bases at V and 1 base at J, with 10 bases between the two ends. Germline loops: CDR1 LNHDA, CDR2 SQIVND (reference sequence). CDR3 size: 14 residues. The CDR3 spells CASSFGKGTDTQYF. CDR3 bases: TGTGCCAGTAGTTTCGGGAAGGGCACAGATACGCAGTATTTT.

In this sample, this clone turned up a few times. The chain joins TRBV18 to TRBJ2-7; 7 bases match TRBD2. V shed 6 bases and J 6 bases; nucleotides not matched to a gene: 11. Germline CDR1 reads KGHSH; CDR2 reads LQKENI. The CDR3 totals 14 residues. The CDR3 DNA is TGTGCCAGCTCTAAAGCGGGGAGCCTCCTCGAGCAGTACTTC. This sequence encodes CASSKAGSLLEQYF.

J is TRBJ2-7 and V is TRBV2; 8 bases are shared with TRBD2. The germline gives CDR1 SNHLY, CDR2 FYNNEI. The CDR3 length is 13 residues. With V trimmed by 4 bases and J by 7 bases, 6 bases remained unmatched. As DNA, the CDR3 is TGTGCCAGCAGTGGACTAGCGTCGGGAGAGCAGTACGTC. Amino acids: CASSGLASGEQYV.

The chain joins TRBV7-9 to TRBJ2-1, with TRBD2 identical over 7 bases. Germline lookup yields CDR1 SEHNR and CDR2 FQNEAQ (reference sequence). Trimming cost V 4 bases and J 7 bases; bases outside gene matches: 13. This CDR3 contains 16 residues. The CDR3 coding sequence is TGTGCCAGCAGCTCCGGCGTGGGAGGGGTTACAAATGAGCAGTTCTTC. Amino acids: CASSSGVGGVTNEQFF.

The V gene is TRBV6-1, the J gene TRBJ2-1, with 10 nucleotides matching TRBD2. Germline values: CDR1 MNHNS, CDR2 SASEGT. The junction had 9 bases not matched to a gene; V was cut back by 2 bases and J by 14 bases. The length of the CDR3 is 14 residues. The CDR3 sequence is CASSEFSGRSGEFF. The CDR3 DNA follows: TGTGCCAGCAGTGAATTTAGCGGGAGGTCGGGGGAGTTCTTC.

The chain employs TRBV19 and TRBJ2-5; 7 bases fit TRBD2. This CDR3 region has 13 residues. The germline V gene encodes CDR1 LNHDA and CDR2 SQIVND (reference sequence). V lost 10 bases, J lost 2 bases, and 7 bases stayed unmatched. DNA for the CDR3: TGTGCCACCGGGGAGCGGGGACAAGAGACCCAGTACTTC. Translation: CATGERGQETQYF.

The chain joins TRBV18 to TRBJ1-5, with D uncertain. The CDR3 runs 15 residues. Trimming removed 3 bases from V and 0 bases from J, with 9 bases in between. Germline assignment: CDR1 KGHSH and CDR2 LQKENI. Written as DNA, the CDR3 is TGTGCCAGCTCACCCGACACCCATAGCAATCAGCCCCAGCATTTT. Translating it yields CASSPDTHSNQPQHF.

CDR3 DNA sequence: TGTGCCAGCAGCCGCCGCCAGACTGCAACTAATGAAAAACTGTTTTTT. As protein: CASSRRQTATNEKLFF. The chain is built from TRBV14 and TRBJ1-4; D unclear. V gave up 4 bases and J gave up 0 bases, with 12 bases separating them. Germline values: CDR1 SGHDN, CDR2 FVKESK. CDR3 size: 16 residues.

This clone appeared many times. This chain joins TRBV30 and TRBJ2-1; D is unresolved. Trimming cost V 4 bases and J 15 bases, with 19 bases left between them. Germline values: CDR1 GTSNPN, CDR2 SVGIG (reference sequence). This CDR3 region has 12 residues. In nucleotides, the CDR3 is TGTGCCTGGAAGCTCCCTGGCTCAAAGGGGTTCTTC. Amino acid sequence: CAWKLPGSKGFF.

V usage is TRBV29-1 and J usage is TRBJ1-1; D gene unclear. This CDR3 comprises 13 residues. CDR1 SQVTM and CDR2 ANQGSEA come from the germline V gene. Trimming cost V 0 bases and J 1 base, with 6 bases left between them. The CDR3 coding sequence is TGCAGCGTTGAAGAGGTAGAGAACACTGAAGCTTTCTTT. Amino acids: CSVEEVENTEAFF.

The DNA for the CDR3 is TGTGCCAGCAGTATACAGCCCCACAATGAGCAGTTCTTC. It yields the protein CASSIQPHNEQFF. The genes are TRBV2 and TRBJ2-1; no reliable D call. CDR3 size: 13 residues. Trimming stripped 5 bases from V and 5 bases from J, with 10 bases between. CDR1 and CDR2 (germline): SNHLY, FYNNEI.

In this sample, this clone turned up a few times. The J gene is TRBJ1-2, the V gene TRBV5-1; 7 bases fit TRBD1. This CDR3 region has 15 residues. After removal of 4 bases from V and 3 bases from J, the junction contained 9 bases not matched to a gene. Germline loops: CDR1 SGHRS, CDR2 YFSETQ. CDR3 nucleotides: TGCGCCAGCAGCACTAACAGGGGACGGGACTATGGCTACACCTTC. It encodes CASSTNRGRDYGYTF. The whole variable domain, filled in from reference TRBV5-1 and TRBJ1-2, reads KAGVTQTPRYLIKTRGQQVTLSCSPISGHRSVSWYQQTPGQGLQFLFEYFSETQRNKGNFPGRFSGRQFSNSRSEMNVSTLELGDSALYLCASSTNRGRDYGYTFGSGTRLTVV.

The rearrangement joins TRBV7-7 to TRBJ2-1, with a weak D call TRBD2 (6 bases). The V end was cut by 6 bases, the J end by 4 bases, with 10 bases between. Per germline, CDR1 SSHAT and CDR2 FNYEAQ (reference sequence). The CDR3 totals 13 residues. The CDR3 coding sequence is TGTGCCAGCAGTTGGGACTCATACAATGAGCAGTTCTTC. Amino acid sequence: CASSWDSYNEQFF.

The CDR3 DNA is TGTGCCAGCAGCTTGGAAGGGGACTTAGCTTCCTACAATGAGCAGTTCTTC. This gives the protein CASSLEGDLASYNEQFF. The V and J genes are TRBV7-8 and TRBJ2-1; perhaps TRBD2 as D (6 bases). CDR3 length: 17 amino acids. Germline V lookup: CDR1 SGHVS, CDR2 FQNEAQ. The germline V and J ends were trimmed by 3 bases and 1 base, with 16 bases remaining between them.

The chain employs TRBV6-6 and TRBJ2-1; weak D call: TRBD2 (5 bases). The CDR3 sequence is 14 residues long. V lost 6 bases, J lost 5 bases, and 14 bases lay in between. Germline V CDR1 and CDR2: MNHNY, SVGAGI (reference sequence). The CDR3 here is CASRQLVMDNEQFF. The CDR3 nucleotides are TGTGCCAGCAGACAACTAGTAATGGACAATGAGCAGTTCTTC.

The rearrangement links TRBV18 to TRBJ1-1, with a tentative D call TRBD1 (5 bases). From germline, CDR1 is KGHSH and CDR2 LQKENI. With 2 bases removed from V and 0 bases from J, the gap between germline ends came to 22 bases. The CDR3 extends over 19 amino acids. The DNA for the CDR3 is TGTGCCAGCTCACCATTCCAGGGTATTTCTAACATCATGAACACTGAAGCTTTCTTT. Its protein product is CASSPFQGISNIMNTEAFF.

CDR3 protein: CASVSGTANTGELFF. The CDR3 nucleotides read TGTGCCAGCGTTAGCGGGACCGCGAACACCGGGGAGCTGTTTTTT. The chain joins TRBV27 to TRBJ2-2, with 8 bases aligning to TRBD2. This CDR3 is 15 amino acids long. J was trimmed by 0 bases and V by 8 bases; bases with no gene match: 5. Germline loops: CDR1 MNHEY, CDR2 SMNVEV (reference sequence).

The chain is built from TRBV13 and TRBJ1-1; 9 nucleotides line up with TRBD1. With V trimmed by 7 bases and J by 3 bases, 9 bases remained unmatched. The CDR3 runs 15 residues. Germline values: CDR1 PRHDT, CDR2 FYEKMQ (reference sequence). The CDR3 bases are TGTGCCAGCACCCAGGGGGGACAGGGTTACACTGAAGCTTTCTTT. This sequence encodes CASTQGGQGYTEAFF.

In its sample, this clone was seen a few times. This chain joins TRBV30 and TRBJ2-2; no clear D. Germline loops: CDR1 GTSNPN, CDR2 SVGIG (reference sequence). The CDR3 length is 13 residues. V gave up 2 bases and J gave up 7 bases, with 11 bases separating them. This CDR3 reads CAWSNRAGGELFF. CDR3 coding DNA: TGTGCCTGGAGTAATAGGGCAGGCGGGGAGCTGTTTTTT. Variable domain in full (rest from reference TRBV30 and TRBJ2-2): SQTIHQWPATLVQPVGSPLSLECTVEGTSNPNLYWYRQAAGRGLQLLFYSVGIGQISSEVPQNLSASRPQDRQFILSSKKLLLSDSGFYLCAWSNRAGGELFFGEGSRLTVL.

V usage is TRBV18 and J usage is TRBJ1-5; a possible D gene is TRBD1 (5 bases). The CDR3 extends over 14 amino acids. Trimming stripped 6 bases from V and 0 bases from J, with 9 bases between. Germline values: CDR1 KGHSH, CDR2 LQKENI. CDR3 protein: CASSEGNSNQPQHF. In DNA, the CDR3 is TGTGCCAGCTCGGAGGGGAATAGCAATCAGCCCCAGCATTTT.

The count of this clone is one. The chain joins TRBV14 to TRBJ2-5; 7 bases are shared with TRBD1. Germline V gives CDR1 SGHDN, CDR2 FVKESK. V was pared by 3 bases and J by 5 bases, with 3 bases of the junction left unmatched. This CDR3 has 13 amino acids. The CDR3 sequence is CASSQNRGETQYF. The CDR3 region has the DNA TGTGCCAGCAGCCAGAACAGGGGCGAGACCCAGTACTTC. Complete variable domain (other parts from reference TRBV14 and TRBJ2-5): EAGVTQFPSHSVIEKGQTVTLRCDPISGHDNLYWYRRVMGKEIKFLLHFVKESKQDESGMPNNRFLAERTGGTYSTLKVQPAELEDSGVYFCASSQNRGETQYFGPGTRLLVL.